The present T cell receptor (beta chain) was sequenced within a study of CD8 T cells in ankylosing spondylitis. Broader study findings: Significant enrichment of disease-linked clones was reportedly seen in matched ankylosing spondylitis synovial fluid.

This clonotype has just a few counts. Its target is unknown. This CDR3 has 11 amino acids. Deletions cut 6 bases from V and 4 bases from J, with 6 bases between. From the 5' RACE reads, TCRdb called clonotypes with MiXCR, one entry per CDR3 protein. The sample lists 200,000 to 300,000 distinct CDR3 sequences; roughly a tenth were seen once. Material: blood, either unsorted or a sorted T cell fraction (not recorded which). The chain has TRBV12-3 or TRBV12-4 and TRBJ1-2; no definite D call. The receptor comes from a male donor with ankylosing spondylitis or in good health (not recorded which). This chain's CDR3 is CASRGPYGYTF. CDR3 in DNA: TGTGCCAGCAGGGGTCCCTATGGCTACACCTTC.